This T cell receptor (beta chain) appears in the sequencing data of a study of cytotoxic CD8 clonotypes in ibrutinib-treated CLL. General observations from the study: At ibrutinib response, clonality increased, and at progression it declined back toward baseline.

This clone was counted a few times. Its antigen is not known. This table comes from immunoSEQ multiplex PCR, and its TCRdb copy is limited to in-frame clones, with some not included. Of some 70,000 clones listed, around two thirds were seen once; the top ten hold roughly 6%. The V gene lost 0 bases and the J gene lost 4 bases, with 9 bases spanning the gap. The CDR3 extends over 15 amino acids. Germline CDR1 is WNHNN and CDR2 is SYGVQD (reference sequence). The sample consisted of PBMCs, taken after 12 months of ibrutinib treatment. The gene calls are TRBV10-1 and TRBJ1-4; D not certain. The origin of this receptor is a human donor with chronic lymphocytic leukemia. The CDR3: CASSESRGLNEKLFF. The CDR3 DNA reads TGCGCCAGCAGTGAGTCGCGAGGGCTTAATGAAAAACTGTTTTTT.